A single sample is the source of the 31 T cell receptor beta chains below, sequenced in a study of Graves' ophthalmopathy and Graves' hyperthyroidism. Researchers took RNA transcripts and amplified TCR beta CDR3 regions from them. First-round RT-PCR used HTBI primers; second-round multiplex PCR followed. Each CDR3 protein gets one entry after TCRdb re-called the multiplex PCR reads with MiXCR. Counted here are over a million distinct CDR3 sequences, about 35% occurring once; the ten biggest clones make up over 8.5%. Sequencing was done on a sample of peripheral blood or thyroid tissue (not recorded which). These receptors were collected from an adult man with Graves' hyperthyroidism.

The genes are TRBV13 and TRBJ2-1; TRBD1 matches 7 bases. CDR1 is PRHDT, CDR2 FYEKMQ, per germline (reference sequence). This CDR3 comprises 16 residues. J lost 3 bases, V lost 1 base, and 6 bases had no gene match. CDR3 sequence (DNA): TGTGCCAGCAGCTTAGAGGAGACAGGGAGCTACAATGAGCAGTTCTTC. It encodes CASSLEETGSYNEQFF.

This clonotype came up a few times. The chain links TRBV12-3 or TRBV12-4 to TRBJ2-7; D is uncertain. V was shortened by 5 bases and J by 2 bases, with 16 bases between the two germline ends. The CDR3 has 15 residues. CDR3 loop: CASSHGSPGAYEQYF. CDR3 nucleotides: TGTGCCAGCAGTCACGGATCCCCCGGAGCCTACGAGCAGTACTTC.

The genes are TRBV10-3 and TRBJ2-7; D may be TRBD1 or TRBD2 (6 bases each). The germline V gene has CDR1 ENHRY and CDR2 SYGVKD. V lost 6 bases, J lost 6 bases, and 12 bases lay in between. The CDR3 consists of 12 residues. CDR3 amino acids: CAIRSGAGEQYF. The CDR3 DNA is TGTGCCATCAGGTCGGGGGCGGGCGAGCAGTACTTC.

The chain is built from TRBV20-1 and TRBJ1-2, with D unclear. V dropped 1 base and J dropped 7 bases, with 7 bases sitting between them. From germline, CDR1 is DFQATT and CDR2 SNEGSKA (reference sequence). This CDR3 has 11 residues. CDR3 DNA: TGCAGTGCTAGAGTCGGGGTTGGCTACACCTTC. It specifies CSARVGVGYTF.

This clonotype came up a few times. The gene calls are TRBV10-3 and TRBJ2-2; 8 nucleotides align to TRBD1. This CDR3 has 15 amino acids. The ends lost 4 bases at V and 0 bases at J; junction bases unmatched: 1. CDR1 ENHRY and CDR2 SYGVKD come from the germline V gene. The chain's CDR3 is CAISAGQANTGELFF. The CDR3 bases are TGTGCCATCAGTGCGGGACAGGCGAACACCGGGGAGCTGTTTTTT.

This clonotype was counted ten times or more. The chain combines TRBV7-2 with TRBJ2-5, with D perhaps being TRBD1 or TRBD2 (6 bases each). Trimming took off 5 bases at V and 3 bases at J, with 19 bases between the two ends. The V gene's germline CDR1 is SGHTA and CDR2 FQGNSA. The CDR3 has 16 residues. Here the CDR3 DNA reads TGTGCCAGCAGCCTGACTTTTAAGGGGGGTAAAGAGACCCAGTACTTC. Its translation is CASSLTFKGGKETQYF.

The rearrangement joins TRBV5-1 to TRBJ2-1; tentatively, D is TRBD1 or TRBD2 (5 bases each). The V end lost 0 bases, the J end lost 8 bases, and 12 bases lay between the germline ends. Germline values: CDR1 SGHRS, CDR2 YFSETQ. The CDR3 is 14 amino acids. The CDR3 region is CASSLEAGADEQFF. The CDR3 nucleotides are TGCGCCAGCAGCTTGGAGGCCGGGGCCGATGAGCAGTTCTTC.

The chain couples TRBV15 to TRBJ2-3; 9 bases are shared with TRBD2. The V gene end was trimmed by 5 bases and the J gene end by 0 bases; junction bases not matched to a gene: 6. Germline CDR1 reads LNHNV; CDR2 reads YYDKDF (reference sequence). The CDR3 spans 16 residues. The CDR3 DNA follows: TGTGCCACCAGCTCTCGGGCGGGAGGGAGCACAGATACGCAGTATTTT. Its translation is CATSSRAGGSTDTQYF.

This chain connects TRBV19 to TRBJ1-6, with D perhaps matching TRBD1 (5 bases). The germline gives CDR1 LNHDA, CDR2 SQIVND (reference sequence). Trimming shortened V by 5 bases and J by 7 bases, and 15 bases separated the two germline ends. This CDR3 is 15 amino acids long. The CDR3 bases are TGTGCCAGTAGTGCCCCCGGGACGCCGAATTCACCCCTCCACTTT. Encoded protein: CASSAPGTPNSPLHF.

This clonotype was seen ten or more times. The CDR3: CASSTTGGSGANVLTF. The CDR3 DNA reads TGTGCCAGCAGTACGACAGGGGGCTCTGGGGCCAACGTCCTGACTTTC. This chain connects TRBV25-1 to TRBJ2-6; 9 positions agree with TRBD1. Germline V gene data show CDR1 as MGHDK and CDR2 as SYGVNS. The CDR3 spans 16 residues. With V trimmed by 5 bases and J by 0 bases, 2 bases remained unmatched.

This rearrangement joins TRBV4-3 to TRBJ2-7; 7 nucleotides align to TRBD2. The trim removed 0 bases at V and 5 bases at J, leaving 13 bases unmatched. This CDR3 comprises 17 residues. From germline, CDR1 is LGHNA and CDR2 YSLEER. The CDR3 DNA reads as TGCGCCAGCAGCCAAGATTGGGACTCTCCTGGGAGGGACGAGCAGTACTTC. This gives the protein CASSQDWDSPGRDEQYF.

This clonotype appeared a few times. This chain joins TRBV7-3 and TRBJ2-7; possible D gene TRBD1, 5 bases. In germline, CDR1 is SGHTA, CDR2 FQGTGA. Trimming took 2 bases from V and 7 from J, leaving 21 bases between them. The CDR3 is 16 amino acids. As DNA, the CDR3 is TGTGCCAGCAGCTTAGGCTTCCAGGGCGCAACCTTGGAGCAGTACTTC. Its translation: CASSLGFQGATLEQYF.

Regarding this clonotype: A much bigger clone sits one base away, suggesting this may be a read error. The J gene is TRBJ1-2, the V gene TRBV5-6; D is possibly TRBD1 (5 bases). Germline V gene sequence: CDR1 SGHDT, CDR2 YYEEEE. The length of the CDR3 is 13 residues. For the CDR3, the DNA is TGTGCCATCAGCTTGGACAACAACTATGGCTACACCTTC. Translated, it gives CAISLDNNYGYTF.

This clonotype was picked up a small number of times. This chain joins TRBV6-6 and TRBJ2-7; perhaps D is TRBD1 or TRBD2 (6 bases each). This CDR3 contains 14 residues. V was pared by 7 bases and J by 4 bases, with 17 bases between. The germline V gene encodes CDR1 MNHNY and CDR2 SVGAGI (reference sequence). CDR3 in amino acids: CASKDEGGLYEQYF. Written as DNA, the CDR3 is TGTGCCAGCAAAGACGAGGGGGGCTTGTACGAGCAGTACTTC.

The CDR3 loop reads CASKSSETDNRYSYEQYF. Here the CDR3 DNA reads TGTGCCAGTAAGTCATCCGAGACAGACAACCGATATTCCTACGAGCAGTACTTC. The V call is TRBV19, the J call TRBJ2-7, with D tentatively TRBD1 (5 bases). CDR1 and CDR2 from the germline V gene are LNHDA and SQIVND (reference sequence). V was trimmed by 7 bases and J by 1 base, leaving 26 bases between them. The CDR3 has 18 amino acids.

The chain combines TRBV14 with TRBJ2-2; TRBD1 might be the D (6 bases). V lost 4 bases and J 4 bases, leaving 16 bases between the germline ends. Per the germline V gene, CDR1 is SGHDN and CDR2 is FVKESK. CDR3 length: 16 residues. Here the CDR3 reads CASSPGTLVRTGELFF. The CDR3 nucleotides read TGTGCCAGCAGCCCCGGGACACTGGTACGCACCGGGGAGCTGTTTTTT.

A single count supports this clonotype. J is TRBJ1-2 and V is TRBV29-1, with 7 bases identical to TRBD1. Germline V CDR1 and CDR2: SQVTM, ANQGSEA. CDR3 length: 15 amino acids. With V trimmed by 2 bases and J by 4 bases, 10 bases remained unmatched. CDR3 sequence (DNA): TGCAGCGTTGAAAATTCCCACAGGGGCGCCTATGGCTACACCTTC. As protein: CSVENSHRGAYGYTF.

This clonotype has ten or more counts. The gene calls are TRBV7-2 and TRBJ1-2, with D unresolved. This CDR3 comprises 12 residues. With 5 bases removed from V and 4 bases from J, the gap between germline ends came to 8 bases. Per germline, CDR1 SGHTA and CDR2 FQGNSA. The CDR3 region has the DNA TGTGCCAGCAGCCCGATTGGCTATGGCTACACCTTC. Protein: CASSPIGYGYTF.

This clonotype was found many times. J is TRBJ2-7 and V is TRBV4-3; D possibly corresponds to TRBD1 (6 bases). The V end lost 1 base, the J end lost 5 bases, and 9 bases lay between the germline ends. CDR3 length equals 13 residues. Germline V lookup: CDR1 LGHNA, CDR2 YSLEER. CDR3 sequence: CASSQATGDEQYF. CDR3 nucleotide sequence: TGCGCCAGCAGCCAAGCGACAGGAGACGAGCAGTACTTC.

This clonotype was picked up a small number of times. Its ends do not fully match the called genes, so a read error is possible. The chain joins TRBV10-3 to TRBJ1-1; possible D gene TRBD1, 6 bases. Per the germline V gene, CDR1 is ENHRY and CDR2 is SYGVKD. This CDR3 comprises 15 residues. CDR3 coding DNA: TGTGCCAGCAGTCCTGGGGGCCCCAAGAACACTGAAGCTTTCTTT. Its protein is CASSPGGPKNTEAFF.

CDR3 nucleotides: TGTGCCAGCAGTGAAGGACTAGCGGTGGAGACCCAGTACTTC. Translating it yields CASSEGLAVETQYF. This chain connects TRBV2 to TRBJ2-5; the match to TRBD2 covers 9 bases. CDR1 and CDR2 (germline): SNHLY, FYNNEI. There are 14 residues in the CDR3. The ends lost 1 base at V and 5 bases at J; junction bases unmatched: 2.

There are many counts of this clonotype. The chain links TRBV5-1 to TRBJ1-2, with D hard to call. Germline V lookup: CDR1 SGHRS, CDR2 YFSETQ. The CDR3 is 12 residues long. V lost 0 bases to trimming and J lost 8 bases, with 8 bases between them. The CDR3 DNA sequence: TGCGCCAGCAGCTTGGTGGGCGGAGGCTACACCTTC. Translated, it gives CASSLVGGGYTF. Drawing the rest from reference TRBV5-1 and TRBJ1-2, the complete variable domain is KAGVTQTPRYLIKTRGQQVTLSCSPISGHRSVSWYQQTPGQGLQFLFEYFSETQRNKGNFPGRFSGRQFSNSRSEMNVSTLELGDSALYLCASSLVGGGYTFGSGTRLTVV.

The CDR3 reads CASSLDRTSGGELFF. CDR3 nucleotide sequence: TGTGCCAGCAGTCTGGACCGGACTAGCGGAGGGGAGCTGTTTTTT. This chain links TRBV11-3 with TRBJ2-2, with 10 nucleotides matching TRBD2. V shed 6 bases, J shed 8 bases, and the junction held 9 bases outside the gene matches. Germline V gene sequence: CDR1 SGHNT, CDR2 YENEEA. CDR3 length equals 15 residues.

This clonotype was seen a single time. The chain's CDR3 is CASSQFRYGYTF. The CDR3 DNA reads as TGTGCCAGCAGCCAATTCCGGTATGGCTACACCTTC. The J gene is TRBJ1-2, the V gene TRBV14; D uncertain. Germline CDR1 reads SGHDN; CDR2 reads FVKESK. CDR3 length: 12 residues. Trimming shortened V by 2 bases and J by 5 bases, and 6 bases separated the two germline ends.

This clonotype was found a few times. The V call is TRBV5-8, the J call TRBJ2-7, with 8 positions matching TRBD1. Germline lookup yields CDR1 SGHTS and CDR2 YDEGEE. The ends lost 7 bases at V and 3 bases at J; junction bases unmatched: 15. CDR3 size: 16 residues. The CDR3 nucleotides are TGTGCCAGCGGCGCAGGAGCCGGACAGGGCGACTACGAGCAGTACTTC. Translation: CASGAGAGQGDYEQYF.

This clonotype was observed many times. The chain recombines TRBV7-6 with TRBJ1-2, with TRBD1 identical over 7 bases. The V segment lost 5 bases and the J segment 2 bases; nucleotides outside the gene matches: 2. There are 13 residues in the CDR3. The germline CDR1 and CDR2 sequences are SGHVS and FNYEAQ. The CDR3 nucleotides read TGTGCCAGCAGCCAGGGACAGAACTATGGCTACACCTTC. It is translated as CASSQGQNYGYTF. Full variable domain (remainder filled in from reference TRBV7-6 and TRBJ1-2): GAGVSQSPRYKVTKRGQDVALRCDPISGHVSLYWYRQALGQGPEFLTYFNYEAQQDKSGLPNDRFSAERPEGSISTLTIQRTEQRDSAMYRCASSQGQNYGYTFGSGTRLTVV.

This clonotype showed up many times. The CDR3 nucleotides are TGCAGCGCCGAATCAGGGGCAGATACGCAGTATTTT. It encodes CSAESGADTQYF. The gene calls are TRBV29-1 and TRBJ2-3; TRBD1 might be the D (6 bases). In germline, CDR1 is SQVTM, CDR2 ANQGSEA. The CDR3 totals 12 residues. The ends were cut back, 7 bases at V and 4 bases at J, with 12 bases in the middle.

This chain links TRBV28 with TRBJ2-5; 12 bases fit TRBD2. V gave up 8 bases and J gave up 3 bases; unmatched junction bases: 7. This CDR3 has 15 amino acids. The germline CDR1 and CDR2 sequences are MDHEN and SYDVKM. This chain's CDR3 is CASQNRLAGEETQYF. The CDR3 coding sequence is TGTGCCAGCCAAAACCGACTAGCGGGGGAAGAGACCCAGTACTTC.

In its sample, this clonotype was seen a few times. The chain is built from TRBV7-8 and TRBJ1-4, with D perhaps TRBD1 (6 bases). The germline V gene has CDR1 SGHVS and CDR2 FQNEAQ. The CDR3 has 18 amino acids. Trimming removed 4 bases at V and 8 bases at J, with 26 bases between. Here the CDR3 reads CASSSAAEGGGFREKLFF. The CDR3 nucleotides read TGTGCCAGCAGCTCGGCCGCGGAAGGGGGGGGTTTTCGGGAAAAACTGTTTTTT. The variable domain in full, completed from reference TRBV7-8 and TRBJ1-4, reads GAGVSQSPRYKVAKRGQDVALRCDPISGHVSLFWYQQALGQGPEFLTYFQNEAQLDKSGLPSDRFFAERPEGSVSTLKIQRTQQEDSAVYLCASSSAAEGGGFREKLFFGSGTQLSVL.

Comment on this clonotype: An end of the junction differs from the germline gene, which may be a read error. The CDR3 coding sequence is TGTGCCAGCAGTTACGGGGACAGGGTGTATTTCGATCAGCCCCAGCATTTT. It encodes CASSYGDRVYFDQPQHF. V usage is TRBV10-3 and J usage is TRBJ1-5; 9 nucleotides line up with TRBD1. The CDR3 has 17 amino acids. CDR1 ENHRY and CDR2 SYGVKD come from the germline V gene.

The chain carries TRBV14 and TRBJ1-6, with 9 bases lining up with TRBD1. The V gene's germline CDR1 is SGHDN and CDR2 FVKESK. The length of the CDR3 is 13 residues. Trimming cost V 4 bases and J 13 bases; bases outside gene matches: 5. The CDR3, as DNA: TGTGCCAGCAGCCCCGGACAGGGGCGTCCCCTCCACTTT. Its translation is CASSPGQGRPLHF.